A single sample gave rise to the 27 T cell receptor beta chains below, sequenced in a study of T cell changes during pregnancy in multiple sclerosis. Repertoires were generated with immunoSEQ multiplex PCR, while TCRdb's copy carries only in-frame clones and drops some. The data show roughly 40,000 clones, about 91% seen once. Sample: CD8+ T cells from peripheral blood mononuclear cells, taken before pregnancy. The receptors stem from a female donor with multiple sclerosis, enrolled in a pregnancy study.

V is TRBV27 and J is TRBJ1-4, with 8 bases lining up with TRBD1. The CDR3 loop spans 18 amino acids. The trim removed 2 bases at V and 6 bases at J, leaving 14 bases unmatched. Germline V gives CDR1 MNHEY, CDR2 SMNVEV (reference sequence). The CDR3 sequence is CASSLHGQGIRGDEKLFF. In DNA, the CDR3 is TGTGCCAGCAGTTTACATGGACAGGGTATTAGGGGAGATGAAAAACTGTTTTTT.

The chain recombines TRBV6-1 with TRBJ1-1; D gene unclear. V lost 2 bases to trimming and J lost 1 base, with 8 bases between them. Germline lookup yields CDR1 MNHNS and CDR2 SASEGT. This CDR3 contains 14 residues. CDR3 DNA: TGTGCCAGCAGTGAATTCGGAGGGAACACTGAAGCTTTCTTT. This codes for CASSEFGGNTEAFF.

The sample holds one count of this clone. The chain recombines TRBV6-5 with TRBJ2-1, with D tentatively TRBD2 (6 bases). This CDR3 region has 14 residues. Germline values: CDR1 MNHEY, CDR2 SVGAGI. V was pared by 6 bases and J by 6 bases, with 15 bases between. The CDR3 coding sequence is TGTGCCAGCAGCAACCCCGGGGGAACCAATGAGCAGTTCTTC. It yields the protein CASSNPGGTNEQFF.

The chain employs TRBV28 and TRBJ2-1; 12 nucleotides align to TRBD2. V lost 7 bases and J lost 8; bases outside the gene matches: 9. Germline CDR1 and CDR2: MDHEN and SYDVKM. The CDR3 is made up of 15 amino acids. The CDR3: CASTPRLAGADEQFF. CDR3 DNA: TGTGCCAGCACCCCAAGACTAGCGGGAGCAGATGAGCAGTTCTTC.

The chain carries TRBV9 and TRBJ2-3, with TRBD2 as a possible D gene (6 bases). CDR1 is SGDLS, CDR2 YYNGEE, per germline. There are 17 residues in the CDR3. With 3 bases removed from V and 2 bases from J, the gap between germline ends came to 19 bases. CDR3 DNA sequence: TGTGCCAGCAGCGCGCTCCGGGTGGGAGGAATCACAGATACGCAGTATTTT. The encoded protein is CASSALRVGGITDTQYF.

This chain joins TRBV14 and TRBJ2-6; D gene ambiguous. This CDR3 has 13 residues. The V gene's germline CDR1 is SGHDN and CDR2 FVKESK. The V end was cut by 6 bases, the J end by 1 base, with 4 bases between. The CDR3 protein is CASSISGANVLTF. The CDR3 nucleotides are TGTGCCAGCAGTATTTCTGGGGCCAACGTCCTGACTTTC.

The chain has TRBV29-1 and TRBJ2-1; maybe TRBD2 (5 bases). The V end was cut by 3 bases, the J end by 0 bases, with 12 bases between. This CDR3 comprises 15 residues. Germline CDR1 reads SQVTM; CDR2 reads ANQGSEA. CDR3 coding DNA: TGCAGCGTTGAGGGGAGCCCGAGCTCCTACAATGAGCAGTTCTTC. It yields the protein CSVEGSPSSYNEQFF.

The DNA of the CDR3 is TGTGCCAGCAGTGAAAAGTTGGGACAGCTTTACGAGCAGTACTTC. It encodes CASSEKLGQLYEQYF. This chain links TRBV6-1 with TRBJ2-7; 7 bases map to TRBD1. Trimming removed 2 bases from V and 4 bases from J; junction bases left unmatched: 8. The CDR3 runs to 15 residues. Germline CDR1 reads MNHNS; CDR2 reads SASEGT.

The chain is built from TRBV7-9 and TRBJ2-2; D unclear. V was shortened by 1 base and J by 0 bases, with 6 bases between the two germline ends. Germline assignment: CDR1 SEHNR and CDR2 FQNEAQ (reference sequence). The CDR3 has 15 amino acids. CDR3 loop: CASSLERANTGELFF. For the CDR3, the DNA is TGTGCCAGCAGCTTAGAGCGAGCGAACACCGGGGAGCTGTTTTTT.

J is TRBJ2-7 and V is TRBV7-9, with D possibly TRBD1 on 6 matching bases. This CDR3 has 14 amino acids. Germline V gene data show CDR1 as SEHNR and CDR2 as FQNEAQ (reference sequence). V lost 5 bases and J lost 3, with 14 bases in between. This chain's CDR3 is CASSTGTRVYEQYF. The CDR3 region has the DNA TGTGCCAGCAGCACCGGGACAAGAGTCTACGAGCAGTACTTC.

The gene calls are TRBV28 and TRBJ1-2; TRBD1 agrees at 7 bases. After removal of 7 bases from V and 6 bases from J, the junction contained 14 bases not matched to a gene. CDR1 is MDHEN and CDR2 is SYDVKM in the germline V gene. CDR3 size: 15 residues. The CDR3 DNA reads TGTGCCAGCAAAGGACAGGCCTGGGTGGACGATGGCTACACCTTC. Protein: CASKGQAWVDDGYTF.

J is TRBJ2-7 and V is TRBV7-6; TRBD2 aligns across 8 bases. The CDR3 has 14 residues. After removal of 6 bases from V and 0 bases from J, the junction contained 4 bases not matched to a gene. CDR1 is SGHVS and CDR2 is FNYEAQ in the germline V gene. The CDR3 protein is CASSLAGPSYEQYF. The CDR3 bases are TGTGCCAGCAGTCTAGCGGGCCCCTCCTACGAGCAGTACTTC.

This sequence joins TRBV5-6 and TRBJ2-7, with 10 bases identical to TRBD1. CDR1 is SGHDT and CDR2 is YYEEEE in the germline V gene. The J segment lost 4 bases and the V segment lost 4 bases, leaving 5 bases of the junction unmatched. The CDR3 is 14 amino acids. CDR3 residues: CASSPGTGDYEQYF. DNA for the CDR3: TGTGCCAGCAGCCCCGGGACAGGGGATTACGAGCAGTACTTC.

CDR3 DNA sequence: TGTGCCAGCAGTGAACCTAGCGGGAGAACAGATACGCAGTATTTT. This codes for CASSEPSGRTDTQYF. The chain carries TRBV6-1 and TRBJ2-3, with TRBD2 matching over 10 bases. The germline CDR1 and CDR2 sequences are MNHNS and SASEGT. This CDR3 region has 15 residues. Trimming at V came to 2 bases and at J to 3 bases, leaving 2 bases not matched to a gene.

The chain uses TRBV27 and TRBJ2-3; possibly TRBD2 for D (6 bases). There are 11 residues in the CDR3. CDR1 and CDR2 from the germline V gene are MNHEY and SMNVEV (reference sequence). V shed 7 bases and J shed 11 bases, with 13 bases lying between them. The DNA for the CDR3 is TGTGCCAGCAATGCGGGGCGCGAGCAGTATTTT. Translating gives CASNAGREQYF.

This clone is labeled large. The gene calls are TRBV27 and TRBJ1-2; TRBD1 matches at 8 bases. Germline trimming cut 5 bases from V and 0 bases from J; bases unmatched to any gene: 2. The CDR3 is made up of 14 amino acids. Germline loops: CDR1 MNHEY, CDR2 SMNVEV (reference sequence). The CDR3 loop is CASSIQGANYGYTF. The CDR3 nucleotides are TGTGCCAGCAGTATACAGGGGGCTAACTATGGCTACACCTTC.

The V gene is TRBV6-1, the J gene TRBJ2-3, with D maybe TRBD2 (5 bases). CDR1 and CDR2 (germline): MNHNS, SASEGT. The CDR3 has 17 residues. The V end lost 0 bases, the J end lost 6 bases, and 19 bases lay between the germline ends. This chain's CDR3 is CASSEADSRFTRDTQYF. CDR3 in DNA: TGTGCCAGCAGTGAAGCGGACTCGCGTTTTACTCGGGATACGCAGTATTTT.

V and J are TRBV7-9 and TRBJ1-4; 8 nucleotides agree with TRBD1. In germline, CDR1 is SEHNR, CDR2 FQNEAQ (reference sequence). The V gene end was trimmed by 5 bases and the J gene end by 5 bases; junction bases not matched to a gene: 4. The CDR3 extends over 14 amino acids. The CDR3 sequence is CASSLQGGNEKLFF. CDR3 sequence (DNA): TGTGCCAGCAGCCTACAGGGGGGAAATGAAAAACTGTTTTTT.

This rearrangement joins TRBV13 to TRBJ1-1, with D maybe TRBD1 (6 bases). The CDR3 contains 13 residues. V shed 5 bases and J shed 4 bases, with 11 bases lying between them. Per germline, CDR1 PRHDT and CDR2 FYEKMQ (reference sequence). CDR3 coding DNA: TGTGCCAGCAGCCCCCGGGGGGCCACTGAAGCTTTCTTT. Translated: CASSPRGATEAFF. Full variable domain (outside the CDR3, taken from reference TRBV13 and TRBJ1-1): AAGVIQSPRHLIKEKRETATLKCYPIPRHDTVYWYQQGPGQDPQFLISFYEKMQSDKGSIPDRFSAQQFSDYHSELNMSSLELGDSALYFCASSPRGATEAFFGQGTRLTVV.

This clone was found once. The chain links TRBV9 to TRBJ2-3; D remains unclear. The CDR3 totals 15 residues. Between the trimmed V and J ends, which lost 0 bases and 3 bases, there was a span of 11 bases. From germline, CDR1 is SGDLS and CDR2 YYNGEE. The CDR3 loop is CASSVGPEATDTQYF. Written as DNA, the CDR3 is TGTGCCAGCAGCGTAGGACCAGAAGCGACAGATACGCAGTATTTT.

The gene calls are TRBV19 and TRBJ2-3; 9 bases are a match to TRBD1. Germline assignment: CDR1 LNHDA and CDR2 SQIVND (reference sequence). With 4 bases clipped from V and 5 bases from J, the junction kept 4 bases outside the gene matches. CDR3 size: 14 residues. The CDR3 DNA sequence: TGTGCCAGTAGTAGGACAGGGGAAGAAGATACGCAGTATTTT. Translation gives CASSRTGEEDTQYF. Complete variable domain (other parts from reference TRBV19 and TRBJ2-3): DGGITQSPKYLFRKEGQNVTLSCEQNLNHDAMYWYRQDPGQGLRLIYYSQIVNDFQKGDIAEGYSVSREKKESFPLTVTSAQKNPTAFYLCASSRTGEEDTQYFGPGTRLTVL.

This chain uses TRBV7-3 with TRBJ2-7; perhaps TRBD1 as D (5 bases). Germline V CDR1 and CDR2: SGHTA, FQGTGA. V lost 1 base, J lost 1 base, and 11 bases lay in between. CDR3 size: 15 residues. CDR3 sequence: CASSLIQAGSYEQYF. CDR3 bases: TGTGCCAGCAGCTTAATACAGGCTGGATCCTACGAGCAGTACTTC.

This clone has a single count. The chain carries TRBV30 and TRBJ2-7, with 8 bases identical to TRBD1. The CDR3 has 12 amino acids. V trimming: 5 bases; J trimming: 6 bases; junction bases outside the gene matches: 6. CDR1 and CDR2 (germline): GTSNPN, SVGIG (reference sequence). The CDR3 sequence: CAWRDRPGEQYF. In DNA form, the CDR3 reads TGTGCCTGGCGGGACAGGCCCGGCGAGCAGTACTTC.

This rearrangement joins TRBV28 to TRBJ2-7; TRBD2 matches 7 bases. There are 14 residues in the CDR3. J was trimmed by 2 bases and V by 2 bases; bases with no gene match: 3. The germline V gene encodes CDR1 MDHEN and CDR2 SYDVKM. CDR3 coding DNA: TGTGCCAGCAGTTTACTAGCGGAAGCCTACGAGCAGTACTTC. Protein sequence: CASSLLAEAYEQYF.

This clone was picked up one time. V and J are TRBV19 and TRBJ2-1, with 12 bases lining up with TRBD2. V lost 5 bases to trimming and J lost 7 bases; unmatched junction nucleotides: 12. The CDR3 has 17 amino acids. The germline gives CDR1 LNHDA, CDR2 SQIVND (reference sequence). The CDR3 loop reads CASSVPSGRAGWNEQFF. The CDR3 coding sequence is TGTGCCAGTAGTGTCCCTAGCGGGAGGGCCGGGTGGAATGAGCAGTTCTTC.

The genes are TRBV7-2 and TRBJ1-1; D is unclear. CDR1 and CDR2 (germline): SGHTA, FQGNSA. There are 16 residues in the CDR3. Trimming shortened V by 2 bases and J by 2 bases, and 15 bases separated the two germline ends. The CDR3 nucleotides are TGTGCCAGCAGCTTACGGAGCGGGCTATATAACACTGAAGCTTTCTTT. It encodes CASSLRSGLYNTEAFF.

The CDR3 protein is CASNDRGMVNEQFF. In nucleotides, the CDR3 is TGTGCCAGCAATGACAGGGGGATGGTCAATGAGCAGTTCTTC. The chain recombines TRBV28 with TRBJ2-1; 9 bases line up with TRBD1. The CDR3 runs to 14 residues. Germline CDR1 MDHEN, CDR2 SYDVKM. Trimming took 7 bases from V and 6 from J; bases not matched to a gene: 7.